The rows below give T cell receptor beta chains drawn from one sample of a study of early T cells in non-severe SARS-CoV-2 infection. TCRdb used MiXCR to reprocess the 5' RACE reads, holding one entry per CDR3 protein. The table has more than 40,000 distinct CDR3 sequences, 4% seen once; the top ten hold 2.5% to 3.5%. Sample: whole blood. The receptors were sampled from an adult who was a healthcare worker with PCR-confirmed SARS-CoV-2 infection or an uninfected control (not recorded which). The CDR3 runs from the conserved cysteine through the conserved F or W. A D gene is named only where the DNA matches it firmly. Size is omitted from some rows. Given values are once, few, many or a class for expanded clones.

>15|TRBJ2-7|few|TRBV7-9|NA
CASSLAPSVSYEQYF
TGTGCCAGCAGCTTAGCGCCGTCGGTTTCGTACGAGCAGTACTTC
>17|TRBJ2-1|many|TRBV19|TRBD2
CASSHNLAGPLYNEQFF
TGTGCCAGTAGCCACAACCTAGCGGGACCCCTCTACAATGAGCAGTTCTTC
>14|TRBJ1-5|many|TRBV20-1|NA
CSARDSHSNQPQHF
TGCAGTGCTAGGGACAGTCATAGCAATCAGCCCCAGCATTTT
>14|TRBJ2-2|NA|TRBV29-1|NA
CSVVRDTDTGELFF
TGCAGCGTTGTGAGGGACACGGACACCGGGGAGCTGTTTTTT
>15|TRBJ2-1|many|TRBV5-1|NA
CASSIGPSSYNEQFF
TGCGCCAGCAGCATCGGACCAAGCAGCTACAATGAGCAGTTCTTC
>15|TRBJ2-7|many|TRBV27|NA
CASSFSRTYTYEQYF
TGTGCCAGCAGTTTCAGTCGGACATACACCTACGAGCAGTACTTC
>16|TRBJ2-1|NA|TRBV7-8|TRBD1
CASSLPAGQGLNEQFF
TGTGCCAGCAGCTTACCGGCGGGACAGGGTCTGAATGAGCAGTTCTTC
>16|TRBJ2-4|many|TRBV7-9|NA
CASSLRGGAAKNIQYF
TGTGCCAGCAGCTTAAGAGGTGGGGCTGCCAAAAACATTCAGTACTTC
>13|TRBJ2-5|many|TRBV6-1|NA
CASSEKVSKTQYF
TGTGCCAGCAGTGAAAAGGTGTCTAAGACCCAGTACTTC
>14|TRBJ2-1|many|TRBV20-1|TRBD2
CSAPSSGRAGEQFF
TGCAGTGCTCCAAGTAGCGGGAGAGCCGGAGAGCAGTTCTTC
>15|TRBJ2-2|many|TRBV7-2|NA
CASSLERLLTGELFF
TGTGCCAGCAGCTTAGAACGACTACTTACCGGGGAGCTGTTTTTT
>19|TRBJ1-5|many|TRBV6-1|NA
CASSVDVGRLEYSNQPQHF
TGTGCCAGCAGTGTAGATGTGGGGCGTCTTGAATATAGCAATCAGCCCCAGCATTTT
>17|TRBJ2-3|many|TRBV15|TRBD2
CATSRVRREAMPDTQYF
TGTGCCACCAGCAGAGTTAGGCGGGAGGCGATGCCAGATACGCAGTATTTT
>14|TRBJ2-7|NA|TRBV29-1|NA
CSVRTSGGDYEQYF
TGCAGCGTACGCACCTCCGGCGGGGACTACGAGCAGTACTTC
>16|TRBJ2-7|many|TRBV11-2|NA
CASSLVRNWGLYEQYF
TGTGCCAGCAGCTTAGTACGGAATTGGGGCCTTTACGAGCAGTACTTC
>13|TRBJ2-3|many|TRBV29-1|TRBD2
CSVTSGLTDTQYF
TGCAGCGTGACTAGCGGGCTCACAGATACGCAGTATTTT
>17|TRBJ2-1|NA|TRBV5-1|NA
CASSLEGGTGSYNEQFF
TGCGCCAGCAGCTTGGAAGGCGGAACAGGATCCTACAATGAGCAGTTCTTC
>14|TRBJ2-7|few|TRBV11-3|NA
CASSIRENSYEQYF
TGTGCCAGCAGCATCCGGGAGAACTCCTACGAGCAGTACTTC
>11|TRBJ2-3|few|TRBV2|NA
CASAITDTQYF
TGTGCCAGCGCCATCACAGATACGCAGTATTTT
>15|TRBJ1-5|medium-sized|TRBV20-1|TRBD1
CSARTGAYSNQPQHF
TGCAGTGCAAGGACAGGGGCTTATAGCAATCAGCCCCAGCATTTT
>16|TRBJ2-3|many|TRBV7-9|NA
CASSLDKGPSTDTQYF
TGTGCCAGCAGCTTAGATAAGGGGCCTAGCACAGATACGCAGTATTTT
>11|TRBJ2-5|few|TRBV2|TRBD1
CASGQEETQYF
TGTGCCAGCGGACAGGAAGAGACCCAGTACTTC
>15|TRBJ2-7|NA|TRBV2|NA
CASSGSGRGLDEQYF
TGTGCCAGCAGTGGGTCCGGACGGGGGCTAGACGAGCAGTACTTC
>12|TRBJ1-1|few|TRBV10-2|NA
CASREGNIEAFF
TGCGCCAGCAGAGAGGGGAACATTGAAGCTTTCTTT
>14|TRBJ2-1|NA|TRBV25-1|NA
CASSKQTSGDEQFF
TGTGCCAGCAGTAAGCAGACTAGTGGGGATGAGCAGTTCTTC
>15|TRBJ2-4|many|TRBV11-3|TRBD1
CASSLTGAAKNIQYF
TGTGCCAGCAGCTTGACAGGGGCAGCCAAAAACATTCAGTACTTC
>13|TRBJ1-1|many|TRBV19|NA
CASSPRTNTEAFF
TGTGCCAGTAGTCCGCGGACGAACACTGAAGCTTTCTTT
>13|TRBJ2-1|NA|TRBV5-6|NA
CASSPEASDEQFF
TGTGCCAGCAGCCCGGAGGCTAGCGATGAGCAGTTCTTC
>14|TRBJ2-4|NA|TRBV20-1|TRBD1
CSASKTGTKNIQYF
TGCAGTGCTAGTAAGACAGGGACCAAAAACATTCAGTACTTC
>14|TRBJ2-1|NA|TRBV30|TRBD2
CAWRTSGQYNEQFF
TGTGCCTGGCGTACTAGCGGGCAATACAATGAGCAGTTCTTC
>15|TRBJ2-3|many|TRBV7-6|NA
CASSLRQGNTDTQYF
TGTGCCAGCAGCTTAAGGCAGGGGAACACAGATACGCAGTATTTT
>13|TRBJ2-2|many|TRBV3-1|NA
CASRVGGTGELFF
TGTGCCAGCCGTGTTGGAGGAACCGGGGAGCTGTTTTTT
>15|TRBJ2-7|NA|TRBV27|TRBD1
CASSLAGQGNYEQYF
TGTGCCAGCAGTTTAGCAGGACAGGGCAACTACGAGCAGTACTTC
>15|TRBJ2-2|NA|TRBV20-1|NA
CSARDRYTDTGELFF
TGCAGTGCTAGAGATCGCTACACAGACACCGGGGAGCTGTTTTTT
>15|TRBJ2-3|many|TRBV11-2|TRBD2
CASSPLGAGRYTQYF
TGTGCCAGCAGCCCCTTAGGAGCGGGAAGGTATACGCAGTATTTT
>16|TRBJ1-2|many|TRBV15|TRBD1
CATSRAWTGNNYGYTF
TGTGCCACCAGTCGGGCATGGACAGGAAATAACTATGGCTACACCTTC
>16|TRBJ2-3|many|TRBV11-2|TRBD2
CASSFRLAGGPDTQYF
TGTGCCAGCAGCTTCCGCCTAGCGGGAGGGCCAGATACGCAGTATTTT
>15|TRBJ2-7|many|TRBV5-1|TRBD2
CASSLGGLAVYEQYF
TGCGCCAGCAGCTTGGGTGGACTAGCGGTCTACGAGCAGTACTTC
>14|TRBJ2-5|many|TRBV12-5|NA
CASSGSSVQETQYF
TGTGCTAGTTCCGGCTCTAGCGTTCAAGAGACCCAGTACTTC
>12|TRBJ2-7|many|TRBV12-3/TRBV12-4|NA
CASSMGPYEQYF
TGTGCCAGCAGCATGGGGCCCTACGAGCAGTACTTC
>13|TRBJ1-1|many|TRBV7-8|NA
CASSFYGNTEAFF
TGTGCCAGCAGCTTTTACGGGAACACTGAAGCTTTCTTT
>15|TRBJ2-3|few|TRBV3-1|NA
CASSQDQGKTDTQYF
TGTGCCAGCAGCCAAGACCAGGGAAAGACAGATACGCAGTATTTT
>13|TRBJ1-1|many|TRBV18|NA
CASSPSVNTEAFF
TGTGCCAGCTCGCCCAGTGTGAACACTGAAGCTTTCTTT
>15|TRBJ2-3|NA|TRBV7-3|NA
CASSLNVLSTDTQYF
TGTGCCAGCAGCTTAAATGTCCTCAGCACAGATACGCAGTATTTT
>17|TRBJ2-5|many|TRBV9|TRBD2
CASSLSGGSGGGETQYF
TGTGCCAGCAGCCTCTCTGGCGGTAGCGGGGGCGGAGAGACCCAGTACTTC
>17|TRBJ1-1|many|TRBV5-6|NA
CASSLASGVVTFTEAFF
TGTGCCAGCAGCTTGGCATCGGGGGTTGTGACGTTCACTGAAGCTTTCTTT
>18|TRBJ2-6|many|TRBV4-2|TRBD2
CASSQVPAGGLGANVLTF
TGTGCCAGCAGCCAAGTGCCAGCGGGGGGGCTTGGGGCCAACGTCCTGACTTTC